In this sample, the clone carrying this TCR beta chain turned up a few times. Its target is unknown. The data were taken from a study of blood T cells in healthy people across ages. PCR was performed a second time for 7 to 11 cycles using a sample-barcoded 5' primer and a J-beta primer mix. TCRdb passed the 5' RACE reads through MiXCR, listing each CDR3 protein once. The data hold about 400,000 distinct CDR3 sequences, with about 55% observed a single time. CDR3 size: 13 residues. Trimming cost V 1 base and J 7 bases, with 10 bases left between them. Germline V gene data show CDR1 as SGHRS and CDR2 as YFSETQ. The study, taken as a whole, reports: A roughly linear fall in TCR beta diversity per million T cells was seen with increasing age. Unsorted PBMCs ruled out conclusive naive versus antigen-experienced comparison.

Sample: blood. This rearrangement joins TRBV5-1 to TRBJ2-3; D tentatively reads TRBD1 or TRBD2 (6 bases each). This TCR was recovered from a man in his fifties or sixties in good health. CDR3 residues: CASSLSGANTQYF. CDR3 bases: TGCGCCAGCAGCTTGTCGGGGGCAAATACGCAGTATTTT.